This entry lists 30 T cell receptor beta chains sequenced from one sample in a study of T cell responses to AZD1222 COVID-19 vaccine. Sequenced by immunoSEQ multiplex PCR; TCRdb stores in-frame clones only, minus some. The table lists 160,000 or so clones, 88% of them singletons. The sequences come from peripheral blood, collected on day 0 of AZD1222 vaccination. These receptors were obtained from an adult in good health.

The chain has TRBV29-1 and TRBJ1-1, with D hard to call. From germline, CDR1 is SQVTM and CDR2 ANQGSEA. CDR3 size: 12 residues. Trimming pared 7 bases from V and 3 bases from J, leaving 12 bases between. The CDR3 here is CSAARSDTEAFF. Written as DNA, the CDR3 is TGCAGCGCCGCCAGGTCGGACACTGAAGCTTTCTTT.

The rearrangement links TRBV7-9 to TRBJ1-6; 9 bases agree with TRBD1. Germline trimming cut 8 bases from V and 10 bases from J; bases unmatched to any gene: 6. CDR1 is SEHNR, CDR2 FQNEAQ, per germline (reference sequence). The CDR3 length is 13 residues. CDR3 sequence (DNA): TGTGCCAGCGGGGGACAGGGAGACTCACCCCTCCACTTT. It yields the protein CASGGQGDSPLHF. Variable domain in full (rest from reference TRBV7-9 and TRBJ1-6): DTGVSQNPRHKITKRGQNVTFRCDPISEHNRLYWYRQTLGQGPEFLTYFQNEAQLEKSRLLSDRFSAERPKGSFSTLEIQRTEQGDSAMYLCASGGQGDSPLHFGNGTRLTVT.

The chain couples TRBV6-5 to TRBJ2-7; 12 nucleotides agree with TRBD2. From germline, CDR1 is MNHEY and CDR2 SVGAGI. The CDR3 runs to 15 residues. After removal of 4 bases from V and 6 bases from J, the junction contained 7 bases not matched to a gene. CDR3 DNA: TGTGCCAGCAGTTCGCTCTCTAGCGGGAGGGGCGAGCAGTACTTC. This encodes CASSSLSSGRGEQYF.

The rearrangement links TRBV19 to TRBJ1-1; possibly TRBD1 for D (5 bases). Germline loops: CDR1 LNHDA, CDR2 SQIVND (reference sequence). Trimming took 2 bases from V and 4 from J, leaving 14 bases between them. The CDR3 is made up of 15 amino acids. The CDR3 is CASSIFGEQATEAFF. CDR3 coding DNA: TGTGCCAGTAGTATATTTGGGGAACAGGCCACTGAAGCTTTCTTT.

The rearrangement links TRBV7-2 to TRBJ2-2, with D uncertain. CDR1 is SGHTA and CDR2 is FQGNSA in the germline V gene. V lost 5 bases and J lost 4, with 14 bases in between. The CDR3 consists of 15 residues. Here the CDR3 DNA reads TGTGCCAGCAGCGCGCCGATATCTTCCACCGGGGAGCTGTTTTTT. Encoded protein: CASSAPISSTGELFF.

This clone occurred once. The chain combines TRBV6-4 with TRBJ2-1, with 7 bases aligning to TRBD2. J lost 7 bases, V lost 4 bases, and 10 bases had no gene match. CDR1 is MRHNA, CDR2 SNTAGT, per germline. The CDR3 is 15 residues long. The CDR3 DNA follows: TGTGCCAGCAGTGTTACTAGCGAAGGTACGAATGAGCAGTTCTTC. The encoded protein is CASSVTSEGTNEQFF.

The chain uses TRBV12-3 or TRBV12-4 and TRBJ1-5, with D uncertain. The CDR3 is made up of 12 amino acids. Between the trimmed V and J ends, which lost 2 bases and 3 bases, there was a span of 2 bases. In nucleotides, the CDR3 is TGTGCCAGCAGTTTAACCAATCAGCCCCAGCATTTT. Encoded protein: CASSLTNQPQHF.

The chain has TRBV19 and TRBJ2-2; weak D call: TRBD1 (6 bases). Looked up from germline, CDR1 is LNHDA and CDR2 is SQIVND (reference sequence). V was clipped by 1 base and J by 5 bases, with 8 bases between them. This CDR3 has 14 residues. In DNA, the CDR3 is TGTGCCAGTAGTATAGGGGGGCTTACCGGGGAGCTGTTTTTT. It yields the protein CASSIGGLTGELFF.

V and J are TRBV7-2 and TRBJ1-2; D is undetermined. Germline V gene sequence: CDR1 SGHTA, CDR2 FQGNSA. Between the trimmed V and J ends, which lost 2 bases and 5 bases, there was a span of 15 bases. The CDR3 sequence is 15 residues long. CDR3 sequence reads: CASSLLVQFGYGYTF. Written as DNA, the CDR3 is TGTGCCAGCAGCTTATTGGTCCAATTCGGATATGGCTACACCTTC.

The genes are TRBV5-3 and TRBJ1-4; D remains unclear. TRBV5-3 is an open reading frame, and its role is uncertain. The CDR3 is 16 amino acids. Trimming took off 4 bases at V and 0 bases at J, with 13 bases between the two ends. CDR3 sequence: CARSRPPIATNEKLFF. Written as DNA, the CDR3 is TGTGCCAGAAGCAGACCCCCCATCGCAACTAATGAAAAACTGTTTTTT.

The V and J genes are TRBV2 and TRBJ1-3, with TRBD1 identical over 7 bases. Trimming removed 4 bases from V and 4 bases from J; junction bases left unmatched: 4. This CDR3 has 14 residues. Germline V gives CDR1 SNHLY, CDR2 FYNNEI. The CDR3 sequence is CASSGQGRGNTIYF. DNA of the CDR3: TGTGCCAGCAGTGGACAGGGCCGAGGAAACACCATATATTTT.

This clone occurred a few times. This chain joins TRBV28 and TRBJ1-2, with no clear D. The CDR3 contains 12 residues. The germline CDR1 and CDR2 sequences are MDHEN and SYDVKM. Trimming pared 2 bases from V and 2 bases from J, leaving 3 bases between. CDR3 loop: CASSLDNYGYTF. In nucleotides, the CDR3 is TGTGCCAGCAGTTTAGACAACTATGGCTACACCTTC.

The V and J genes are TRBV28 and TRBJ2-7; TRBD2 agrees at 9 bases. The CDR3 spans 15 residues. Trimming at V came to 1 base and at J to 2 bases, leaving 3 bases not matched to a gene. The germline V gene encodes CDR1 MDHEN and CDR2 SYDVKM. The CDR3 DNA reads as TGTGCCAGCAGTTTATTGACTAGCGGACCCTACGAGCAGTACTTC. The encoded protein is CASSLLTSGPYEQYF.

The chain couples TRBV7-2 to TRBJ2-3; the match to TRBD1 covers 7 bases. Germline values: CDR1 SGHTA, CDR2 FQGNSA. V lost 3 bases, J lost 6 bases, and 9 bases stayed unmatched. The CDR3 runs to 15 residues. CDR3 protein: CASSFGQVLGDTQYF. CDR3 DNA: TGTGCCAGCAGCTTTGGACAGGTTCTTGGGGATACGCAGTATTTT.

The V call is TRBV12-3 or TRBV12-4, the J call TRBJ1-1, with D unresolved. The CDR3 extends over 12 amino acids. Trimming removed 6 bases from V and 1 base from J, with 6 bases in between. The CDR3 DNA reads as TGTGCCAGCAGCCTCGGGAACACTGAAGCTTTCTTT. Translation: CASSLGNTEAFF.

The chain recombines TRBV6-5 with TRBJ2-2; D not resolved. The V gene lost 10 bases and the J gene lost 5 bases, with 5 bases spanning the gap. Germline V CDR1 and CDR2: MNHEY, SVGAGI. CDR3 size: 10 residues. CDR3 region: CATGTGELFF. Here the CDR3 DNA reads TGTGCCACCGGGACCGGGGAGCTGTTTTTT.

J is TRBJ2-2 and V is TRBV6-5; TRBD1 matches 7 bases. J gave up 8 bases and V 5 bases, and 8 bases lay outside the gene matches. This CDR3 is built from 14 residues. Germline V CDR1 and CDR2: MNHEY, SVGAGI. The CDR3 coding sequence is TGTGCCAGCAGTACCGGAGACAGGGCTGGGGAGCTGTTTTTT. Translation: CASSTGDRAGELFF.

The J gene is TRBJ1-3, the V gene TRBV28; D is unresolved. Per the germline V gene, CDR1 is MDHEN and CDR2 is SYDVKM. The CDR3 contains 14 residues. V was shortened by 5 bases and J by 1 base, with 9 bases between the two germline ends. This CDR3 is CASSPQRSGNTIYF. DNA of the CDR3: TGTGCCAGCAGTCCTCAGAGATCTGGAAACACCATATATTTT.

The rearrangement joins TRBV6-5 to TRBJ1-1, with 12 nucleotides matching TRBD1. Unmatched junction bases numbered 1, after V lost 6 bases and J lost 8 bases. CDR3 size: 12 residues. Germline values: CDR1 MNHEY, CDR2 SVGAGI. The CDR3 loop is CASRGTGGEAFF. In DNA form, the CDR3 reads TGTGCCAGCAGGGGGACAGGGGGCGAAGCTTTCTTT.

The chain employs TRBV7-3 and TRBJ1-6, with 7 bases lining up with TRBD1. The germline CDR1 and CDR2 sequences are SGHTA and FQGTGA. This CDR3 has 13 amino acids. The junction had 4 bases not matched to a gene; V was cut back by 5 bases and J by 9 bases. CDR3 DNA: TGTGCCAGCAGCCCCAACAGGGGTTCACCCCTCCACTTT. This encodes CASSPNRGSPLHF.

J is TRBJ2-3 and V is TRBV30; the D call may be TRBD1 or TRBD2 (5 bases each). Trimming shortened V by 1 base and J by 5 bases, and 13 bases separated the two germline ends. The germline CDR1 and CDR2 sequences are GTSNPN and SVGIG (reference sequence). The CDR3 loop spans 14 amino acids. The CDR3 loop reads CAWSAGTGRDTQYF. In nucleotides, the CDR3 is TGTGCCTGGAGTGCCGGGACGGGGCGAGATACGCAGTATTTT.

The chain couples TRBV12-5 to TRBJ2-1, with D possibly TRBD2 on 6 matching bases. Between the trimmed V and J ends, which lost 9 bases and 7 bases, there was a span of 13 bases. The CDR3 is 12 amino acids. Germline CDR1 reads LGHNT; CDR2 reads FRNRAP. The CDR3 here is CASCRELNEQFF. The CDR3 DNA sequence: TGTGCTAGCTGCCGGGAGTTAAATGAGCAGTTCTTC.

The chain recombines TRBV5-1 with TRBJ1-4; D gene ambiguous. There are 13 residues in the CDR3. From germline, CDR1 is SGHRS and CDR2 YFSETQ. Trimming pared 2 bases from V and 3 bases from J, leaving 5 bases between. CDR3 DNA sequence: TGCGCCAGCAGCTTCAGACCTAATGAAAAACTGTTTTTT. It yields the protein CASSFRPNEKLFF.

CDR3 region: CASSLSPVAYNEQFF. For the CDR3, the DNA is TGCGCCAGCAGCTTGTCCCCTGTAGCCTACAATGAGCAGTTCTTC. V is TRBV5-1 and J is TRBJ2-1; the D is unclear. Trimming stripped 1 base from V and 2 bases from J, with 10 bases between. This CDR3 has 15 amino acids. The V gene's germline CDR1 is SGHRS and CDR2 YFSETQ.

The chain joins TRBV29-1 to TRBJ1-3; unclear D gene. This CDR3 is 13 amino acids long. V lost 3 bases and J 2 bases, leaving 8 bases between the germline ends. Germline V CDR1 and CDR2: SQVTM, ANQGSEA. This CDR3 is CSVEWLPGNTIYF. Written as DNA, the CDR3 is TGCAGCGTTGAGTGGTTGCCTGGAAACACCATATATTTT.

The rearrangement uses TRBV5-1 and TRBJ1-6; D is unresolved. This CDR3 spans 15 amino acids. V shed 0 bases and J shed 13 bases, with 17 bases lying between them. CDR1 and CDR2 from the germline V gene are SGHRS and YFSETQ. The CDR3 DNA reads as TGCGCCAGCAGCTTGGAGTCCAGGTCGGAGAATCCCCTCCACTTT. It encodes CASSLESRSENPLHF.

This chain connects TRBV5-1 to TRBJ2-1, with D possibly being TRBD1 or TRBD2 (5 bases each). The CDR3 consists of 14 residues. The germline CDR1 and CDR2 sequences are SGHRS and YFSETQ. V lost 4 bases and J lost 6, with 14 bases in between. CDR3 in amino acids: CASSLGPNFNEQFF. The CDR3 bases are TGCGCCAGCAGCCTGGGACCGAATTTCAATGAGCAGTTCTTC. Full variable domain (missing parts from reference TRBV5-1 and TRBJ2-1): KAGVTQTPRYLIKTRGQQVTLSCSPISGHRSVSWYQQTPGQGLQFLFEYFSETQRNKGNFPGRFSGRQFSNSRSEMNVSTLELGDSALYLCASSLGPNFNEQFFGPGTRLTVL.

V usage is TRBV6-2 or TRBV6-3 and J usage is TRBJ2-7; possibly TRBD1 for D (6 bases). The CDR3 spans 11 residues. V lost 2 bases and J lost 12, with 11 bases in between. The germline CDR1 and CDR2 sequences are MNHEY and SVGEGT. The CDR3 DNA follows: TGTGCCAGCAGTTACGTGGGACAAAGGTACTTC. It is translated as CASSYVGQRYF.

The chain is built from TRBV18 and TRBJ1-5; 8 positions agree with TRBD1. V was clipped by 2 bases and J by 7 bases; unmatched bases: 13. Germline V CDR1 and CDR2: KGHSH, LQKENI. The CDR3 runs 17 residues. CDR3 amino acids: CASSPRRVGQGGQPQHF. As DNA, the CDR3 is TGTGCCAGCTCACCAAGACGGGTTGGACAGGGAGGCCAGCCCCAGCATTTT.

The chain joins TRBV30 to TRBJ1-1, with a tentative D call TRBD1 (6 bases). This CDR3 contains 13 residues. The V gene lost 5 bases and the J gene lost 2 bases, with 12 bases spanning the gap. The germline V gene encodes CDR1 GTSNPN and CDR2 SVGIG (reference sequence). The CDR3 sequence is CAWGRTVNTEAFF. The CDR3 DNA reads as TGTGCCTGGGGGAGGACAGTCAACACTGAAGCTTTCTTT.